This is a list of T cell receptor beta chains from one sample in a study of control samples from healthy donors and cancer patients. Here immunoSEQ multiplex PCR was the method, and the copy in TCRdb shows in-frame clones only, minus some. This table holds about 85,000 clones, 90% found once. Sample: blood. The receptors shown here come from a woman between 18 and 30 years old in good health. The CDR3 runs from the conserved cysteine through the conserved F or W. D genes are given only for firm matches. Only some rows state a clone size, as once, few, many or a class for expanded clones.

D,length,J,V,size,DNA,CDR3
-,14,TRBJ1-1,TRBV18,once,TGTGCCAGCTCACTGGGCGCGGAGAACACTGAAGCTTTCTTT,CASSLGAENTEAFF
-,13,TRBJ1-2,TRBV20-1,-,TGCAGTGCTAGTGATTGGGGTCCTTATGGCTACACCTTC,CSASDWGPYGYTF
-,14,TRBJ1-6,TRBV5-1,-,TGCGCCAGCAGCTTCTCGCGGGGCAATTCACCCCTCCACTTT,CASSFSRGNSPLHF
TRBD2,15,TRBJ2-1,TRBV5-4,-,TGTGCCAGCAGCTTGGGGCTAGCGGCCTACAATGAGCAGTTCTTC,CASSLGLAAYNEQFF
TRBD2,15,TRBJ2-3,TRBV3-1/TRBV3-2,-,TGTGCCAGCAGCCATAGCGGGGGGCCCACAGATACGCAGTATTTT,CASSHSGGPTDTQYF
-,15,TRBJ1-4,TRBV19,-,TGTGCCAGTAGCGGTTTTTGGCAGCGGGATAGAAAACTGTTTTTT,CASSGFWQRDRKLFF
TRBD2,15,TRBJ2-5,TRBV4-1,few,TGCGCCAGCAGCCAAGGAGGGCTAGCGGAAGAGACCCAGTACTTC,CASSQGGLAEETQYF
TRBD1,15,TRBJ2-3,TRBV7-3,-,TGTGCCAGCAGCCCCCTAGGGGGCCAGACAGATACGCAGTATTTT,CASSPLGGQTDTQYF
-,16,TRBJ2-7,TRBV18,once,TGTGCCAGCTCACGTTCCCCCGGGACGGTTTCCTACGAGCAGTACTTC,CASSRSPGTVSYEQYF
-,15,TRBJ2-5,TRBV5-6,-,TGTGCCAGCAGCTTGGTTCACAGGGTTACGGAGACCCAGTACTTC,CASSLVHRVTETQYF
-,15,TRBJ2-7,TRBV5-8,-,TGTGCCAGCATCATCTGGGAGGCCGGATCCTACGAGCAGTACTTC,CASIIWEAGSYEQYF
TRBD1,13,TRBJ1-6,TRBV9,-,TGTGCCAGCAGCGTAGGACAGGGGTCACCCCTCCACTTT,CASSVGQGSPLHF
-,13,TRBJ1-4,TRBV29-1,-,TGCAGCGTTGTGGCAGGGATTAATGAAAAACTGTTTTTT,CSVVAGINEKLFF
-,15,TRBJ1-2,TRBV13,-,TGTGCCAGCAGCGACGGACATTTGGAGTATTATGGCTACACCTTC,CASSDGHLEYYGYTF
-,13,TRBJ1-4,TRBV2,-,TGTGCCAGCAGTTGGACGGCGGATGGAAAACTGTTTTTT,CASSWTADGKLFF
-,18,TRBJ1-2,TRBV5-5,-,TGTGCCAGCAGCTTGAGTCAGGGACGGGACACCTATAACTATGGCTACACCTTC,CASSLSQGRDTYNYGYTF
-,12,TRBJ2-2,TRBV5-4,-,TGTGCCACAGGACAGTACACCGGGGAGCTGTTTTTT,CATGQYTGELFF
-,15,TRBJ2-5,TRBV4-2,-,TGTGCCAGCAGCCATTCACAGGGACGTCAAGAGACCCAGTACTTC,CASSHSQGRQETQYF
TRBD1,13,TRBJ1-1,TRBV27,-,TGTGCCAGCAGTCCAGCGACAGGGCTGGGGGCTTTCTTT,CASSPATGLGAFF
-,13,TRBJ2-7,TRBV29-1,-,TGCAGCGCCCGGGGTACCTCAGCCTACGAGCAGTACTTC,CSARGTSAYEQYF
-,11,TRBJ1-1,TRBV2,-,TGTGCCAGCAGTAAGACCACTGAAGCTTTCTTT,CASSKTTEAFF
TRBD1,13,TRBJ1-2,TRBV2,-,TGTGCCAGCAGTGAAGGACAGGGCTATGGCTACACCTTC,CASSEGQGYGYTF
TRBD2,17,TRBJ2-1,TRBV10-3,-,TGTGCCATCAGCTTATTTAGCGGGGTCAGCTCCTACAATGAGCAGTTCTTC,CAISLFSGVSSYNEQFF
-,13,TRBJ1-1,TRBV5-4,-,TGTGCCAGCAGCGTTCAGTTGCACACTGAAGCTTTCTTT,CASSVQLHTEAFF
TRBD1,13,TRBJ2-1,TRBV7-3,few,TGTGCCAGCAGCTTAGACAGGGACAATGAGCAGTTCTTC,CASSLDRDNEQFF
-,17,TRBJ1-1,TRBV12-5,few,TGTGCTAGTGGTTTGGTTATTACCCATTTGTCCGGAGCTGAAGCTTTCTTT,CASGLVITHLSGAEAFF
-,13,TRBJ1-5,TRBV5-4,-,TGTGCCAGCAGCTTGGACTGGGAACAGCCCCAGCATTTT,CASSLDWEQPQHF
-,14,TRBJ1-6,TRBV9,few,TGTGCCAGCAGCGGGAGCTCCTATAATTCACCCCTCCACTTT,CASSGSSYNSPLHF
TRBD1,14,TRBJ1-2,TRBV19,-,TGTGCCAGTAGTGTCCGACAGGGGGACTATGGCTACACCTTC,CASSVRQGDYGYTF
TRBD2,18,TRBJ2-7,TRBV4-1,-,TGCGCCAGCAGCCCCGCCGGGGGCGGGGGGGCCTTCTCTTACGAGCAGTACTTC,CASSPAGGGGAFSYEQYF
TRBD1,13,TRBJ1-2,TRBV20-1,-,TGCAGTGCCAGTACAGGGGACCACTATGGCTACACCTTC,CSASTGDHYGYTF
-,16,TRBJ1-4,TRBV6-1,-,TGTGCCAGCAGTGGAACAGGATTAGGCGTTGGGGAAAAACTGTTTTTT,CASSGTGLGVGEKLFF
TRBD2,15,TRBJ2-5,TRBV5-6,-,TGTGCCAGCAGCCTACGGACTAGCGGGCAAGAGACCCAGTACTTC,CASSLRTSGQETQYF
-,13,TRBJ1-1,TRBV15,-,TGTGCCACCAGCACCACTCCGAACACTGAAGCTTTCTTT,CATSTTPNTEAFF
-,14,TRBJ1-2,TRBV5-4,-,TGTGCCAGCAGCTTGGCACTTTTCCCTTATGGCTACACCTTC,CASSLALFPYGYTF
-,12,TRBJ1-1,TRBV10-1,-,TGCGCCAGCAGTGAGGGGGTTCGCCCGGCTTTCTTT,CASSEGVRPAFF
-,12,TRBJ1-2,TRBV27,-,TGTGCCAGCGGATATCAGTTGAGGGGCTACACCTTC,CASGYQLRGYTF
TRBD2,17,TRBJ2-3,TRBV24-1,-,TGTGCCACCAGTGATTTGCGGGCGGGAGGTAGCACAGATACGCAGTATTTT,CATSDLRAGGSTDTQYF
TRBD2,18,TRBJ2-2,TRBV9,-,TGTGCCAGCAGCGCTCCCGGGGGGGGGCCAGCATCTCGCGGGGAGCTGTTTTTT,CASSAPGGGPASRGELFF
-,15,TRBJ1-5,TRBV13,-,TGTGCCAGCAGCTTAGGGGGCCAGACCAATCAGCCCCAGCATTTT,CASSLGGQTNQPQHF
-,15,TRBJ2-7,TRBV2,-,TGTGCCAGCAGTGATCGGAGGGGCAGTATAGACGAGCAGTACTTC,CASSDRRGSIDEQYF
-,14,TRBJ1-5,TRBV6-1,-,TGTGCCAGCAGTGAAGCTATAGACAATCAGCCCCAGCATTTT,CASSEAIDNQPQHF
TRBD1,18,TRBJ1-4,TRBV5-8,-,TGTGCCAGCAGCTTGGGGTCGGGACAGGGGACAACTAATGAAAAACTGTTTTTT,CASSLGSGQGTTNEKLFF
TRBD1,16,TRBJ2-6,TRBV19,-,TGTGCCAGTAGCAGGACAGGGAGCTCTGGGGCCAACGTCCTGACTTTC,CASSRTGSSGANVLTF
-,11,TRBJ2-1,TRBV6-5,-,TGTGCCAGCAGTTACGCGCGGGAGCAGTTCTTC,CASSYAREQFF
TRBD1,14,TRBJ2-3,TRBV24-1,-,TGTGCCACCAGTGATCCCTCGACAGGGGACACGCAGTATTTT,CATSDPSTGDTQYF
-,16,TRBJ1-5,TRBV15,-,TGTGCCACCAGCAGATCCCGGGGGGCTGGCAATCAGCCCCAGCATTTT,CATSRSRGAGNQPQHF
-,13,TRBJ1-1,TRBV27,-,TGTGCCAGCAGTTCTTTAGTGAACACTGAAGCTTTCTTT,CASSSLVNTEAFF
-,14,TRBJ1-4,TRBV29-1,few,TGCAGCGTTCCCGAAAGGGGGGCTGGTGAAAAACTGTTTTTT,CSVPERGAGEKLFF
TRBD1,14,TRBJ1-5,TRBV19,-,TGTGCCAGTAGGTTAAGGGGGCCTCATCAGCCCCAGCATTTT,CASRLRGPHQPQHF
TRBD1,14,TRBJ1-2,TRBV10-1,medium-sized,TGCGCCAGCTTAGTCCGGGACAGCAACTATGGCTACACCTTC,CASLVRDSNYGYTF
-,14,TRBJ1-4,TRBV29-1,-,TGCAGCGTGGGCTACGCTTCAACTAATGAAAAACTGTTTTTT,CSVGYASTNEKLFF
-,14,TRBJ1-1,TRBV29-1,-,TGCAGCGTTGAGGGGCTCTCCTTGAACACTGAAGCTTTCTTT,CSVEGLSLNTEAFF
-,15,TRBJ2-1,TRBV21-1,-,TGTGCCAGCAGCGTACTAGCGGGGGTAGACAATGAGCAGTTCTTC,CASSVLAGVDNEQFF
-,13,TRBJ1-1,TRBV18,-,TGTGCCAGCTCACCACAGGGTAATGGTGAAGCTTTCTTT,CASSPQGNGEAFF